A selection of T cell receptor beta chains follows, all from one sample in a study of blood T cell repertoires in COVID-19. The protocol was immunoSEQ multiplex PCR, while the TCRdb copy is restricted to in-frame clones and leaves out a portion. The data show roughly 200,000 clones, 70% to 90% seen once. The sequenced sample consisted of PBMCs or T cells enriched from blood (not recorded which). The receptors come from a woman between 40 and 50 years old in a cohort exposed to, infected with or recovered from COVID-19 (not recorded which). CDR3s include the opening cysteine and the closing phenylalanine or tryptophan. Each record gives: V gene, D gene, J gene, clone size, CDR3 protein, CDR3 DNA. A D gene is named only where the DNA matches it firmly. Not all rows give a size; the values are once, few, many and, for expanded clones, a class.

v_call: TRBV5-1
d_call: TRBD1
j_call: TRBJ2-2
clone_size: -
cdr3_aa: CASSLSGDRALGELFF
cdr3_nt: TGCGCCAGCAGCTTGAGCGGGGACAGGGCCCTCGGGGAGCTGTTTTTT

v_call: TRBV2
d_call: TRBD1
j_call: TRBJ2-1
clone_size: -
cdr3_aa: CASRHGTGVYNEQFF
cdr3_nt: TGTGCCAGCAGACACGGGACAGGGGTTTACAATGAGCAGTTCTTC

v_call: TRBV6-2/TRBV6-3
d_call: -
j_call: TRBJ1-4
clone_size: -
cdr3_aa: CASSPGETSEKLFF
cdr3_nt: TGTGCCAGCAGTCCCGGGGAGACGAGCGAAAAACTGTTTTTT

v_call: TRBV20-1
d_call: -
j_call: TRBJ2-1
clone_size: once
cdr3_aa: CSARPEQFF
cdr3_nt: TGCAGTGCTAGACCGGAGCAGTTCTTC

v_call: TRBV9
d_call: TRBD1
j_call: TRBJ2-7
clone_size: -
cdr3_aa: CASRARCRTGPRYEQYF
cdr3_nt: TGTGCCAGCAGAGCCCGCTGCCGGACAGGGCCGAGATACGAGCAGTACTTC

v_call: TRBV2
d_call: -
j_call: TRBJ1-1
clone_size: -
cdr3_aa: CASTPGSKRNTEAFF
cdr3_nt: TGTGCCAGCACACCGGGTTCTAAGCGCAACACTGAAGCTTTCTTT

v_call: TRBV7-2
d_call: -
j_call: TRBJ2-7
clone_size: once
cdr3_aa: CASSLAPRNQYF
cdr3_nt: TGTGCCAGCAGCTTAGCGCCGCGAAATCAGTACTTC

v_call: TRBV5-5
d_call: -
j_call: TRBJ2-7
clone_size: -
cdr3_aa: CASSLVQGPPYEQYF
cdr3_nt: TGTGCCAGCAGCTTGGTACAGGGCCCTCCCTACGAGCAGTACTTC

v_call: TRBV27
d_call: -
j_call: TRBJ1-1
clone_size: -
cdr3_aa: CASSSLGQTTEAFF
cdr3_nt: TGTGCCAGCAGTTCACTGGGACAAACCACTGAAGCTTTCTTT

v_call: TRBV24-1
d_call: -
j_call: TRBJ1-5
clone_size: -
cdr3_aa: CATSPAGLRQPQHF
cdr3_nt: TGTGCCACCAGTCCCGCAGGGTTGAGGCAGCCCCAGCATTTT

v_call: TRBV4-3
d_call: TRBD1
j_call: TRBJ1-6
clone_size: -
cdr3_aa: CASSQEGTGLTPLHF
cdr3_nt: TGCGCCAGCAGCCAAGAGGGGACAGGGTTGACACCCCTCCACTTT

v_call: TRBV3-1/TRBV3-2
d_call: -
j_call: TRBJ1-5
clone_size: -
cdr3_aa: CASSLGQTHQPQHF
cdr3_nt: TGTGCCAGCAGTCTAGGACAGACCCATCAGCCCCAGCATTTT

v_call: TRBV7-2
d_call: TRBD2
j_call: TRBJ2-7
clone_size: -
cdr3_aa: CASSSPHRTSGRGYEQYF
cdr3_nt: TGTGCCAGCAGCTCCCCCCACCGGACTAGCGGGAGGGGGTACGAGCAGTACTTC

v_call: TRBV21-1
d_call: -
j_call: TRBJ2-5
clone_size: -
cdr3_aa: CATPPGGGRETQYF
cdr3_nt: TGTGCCACCCCGCCTGGAGGGGGCCGGGAGACCCAGTACTTC

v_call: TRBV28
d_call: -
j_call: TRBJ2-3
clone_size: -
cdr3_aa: CASSLSGTGRTDTQYF
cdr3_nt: TGTGCCAGCAGTTTATCCGGGACTGGTCGCACAGATACGCAGTATTTT

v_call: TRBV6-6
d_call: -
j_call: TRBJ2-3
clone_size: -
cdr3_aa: CASSPSGSTDTQYF
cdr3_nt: TGTGCCAGCAGCCCCTCGGGGAGCACAGATACGCAGTATTTT

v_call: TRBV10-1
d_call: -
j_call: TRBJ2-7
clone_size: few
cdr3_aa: CASSGLNLSSYEQYF
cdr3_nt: TGCGCCAGCAGTGGACTGAATTTAAGCTCCTACGAGCAGTACTTC

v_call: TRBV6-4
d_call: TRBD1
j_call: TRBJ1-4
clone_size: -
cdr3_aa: CASRDTGASEKLFF
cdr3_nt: TGTGCCAGCAGGGACACAGGGGCCTCGGAAAAACTGTTTTTT

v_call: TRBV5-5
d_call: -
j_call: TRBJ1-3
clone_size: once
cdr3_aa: CASSTDRYSGNTIYF
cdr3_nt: TGTGCCAGCAGCACCGACAGATACTCTGGAAACACCATATATTTT

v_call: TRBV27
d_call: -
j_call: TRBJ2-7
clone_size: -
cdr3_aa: CASSFSAEWDEQYF
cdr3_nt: TGTGCCAGCAGTTTCTCTGCGGAATGGGACGAGCAGTACTTC

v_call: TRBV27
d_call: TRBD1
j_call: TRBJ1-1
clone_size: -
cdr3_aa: CASTWGQGNTEAFF
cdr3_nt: TGTGCCAGCACCTGGGGACAGGGGAACACTGAAGCTTTCTTT

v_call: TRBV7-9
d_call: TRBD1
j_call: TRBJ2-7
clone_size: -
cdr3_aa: CASRSDRDGLWGEQYF
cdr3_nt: TGTGCCAGCAGGTCGGACAGGGACGGCTTGTGGGGCGAGCAGTACTTC

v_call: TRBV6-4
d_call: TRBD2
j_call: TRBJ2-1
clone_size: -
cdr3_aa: CASSDSGRGGRNEQFF
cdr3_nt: TGTGCCAGCAGTGACTCGGGACGGGGGGGCAGGAATGAGCAGTTCTTC

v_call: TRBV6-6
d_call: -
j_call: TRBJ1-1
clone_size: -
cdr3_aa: CASSNRDQAFF
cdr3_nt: TGTGCCAGCAGCAACAGGGATCAAGCTTTCTTT

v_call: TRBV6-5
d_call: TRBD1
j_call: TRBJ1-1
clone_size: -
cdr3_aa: CASNRTGLNTEAFF
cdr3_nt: TGTGCCAGCAACCGGACAGGACTGAACACTGAAGCTTTCTTT

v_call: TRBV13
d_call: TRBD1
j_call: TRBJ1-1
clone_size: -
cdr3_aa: CASSLGQGSNTEAFF
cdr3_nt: TGTGCCAGCAGCTTAGGACAGGGGTCGAACACTGAAGCTTTCTTT

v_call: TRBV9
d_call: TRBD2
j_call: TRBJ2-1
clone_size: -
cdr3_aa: CASSEGGGTSGRFSYNEQFF
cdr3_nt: TGTGCCAGCAGCGAGGGGGGAGGGACTAGCGGGAGATTCTCCTACAATGAGCAGTTCTTC

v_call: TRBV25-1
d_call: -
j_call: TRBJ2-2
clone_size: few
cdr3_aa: CASTVYDTGELFF
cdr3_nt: TGTGCCAGCACGGTGTATGACACCGGGGAGCTGTTTTTT

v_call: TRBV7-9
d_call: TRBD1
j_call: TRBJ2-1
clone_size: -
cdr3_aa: CASSSGQGDANEQFF
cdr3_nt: TGTGCCAGCAGCTCGGGACAGGGCGACGCCAATGAGCAGTTCTTC

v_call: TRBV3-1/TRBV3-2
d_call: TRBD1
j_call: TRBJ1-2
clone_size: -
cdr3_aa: CASSDRTGRSDYGYTF
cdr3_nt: TGTGCCAGCAGCGACCGGACAGGACGGTCGGACTATGGCTACACCTTC

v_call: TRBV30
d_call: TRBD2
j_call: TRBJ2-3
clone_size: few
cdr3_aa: CAWSLAGGTDTQYF
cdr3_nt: TGTGCCTGGAGTCTAGCGGGAGGCACAGATACGCAGTATTTT

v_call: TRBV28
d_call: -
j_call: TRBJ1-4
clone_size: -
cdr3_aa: CASSTPRGRKLFF
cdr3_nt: TGTGCCAGCTCTACCCCCAGGGGTAGAAAACTGTTTTTT

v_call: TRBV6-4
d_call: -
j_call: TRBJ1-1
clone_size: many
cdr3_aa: CASSDSVEANTEAFF
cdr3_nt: TGTGCCAGCAGTGACTCGGTCGAAGCGAACACTGAAGCTTTCTTT

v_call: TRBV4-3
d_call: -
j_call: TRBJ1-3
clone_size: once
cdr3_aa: CASSQDSGVSGNTIYF
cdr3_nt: TGCGCCAGCAGCCAAGACTCCGGGGTATCTGGAAACACCATATATTTT

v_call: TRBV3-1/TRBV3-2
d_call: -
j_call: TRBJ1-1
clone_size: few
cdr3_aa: CASSQAGMNTEAFF
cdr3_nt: TGTGCCAGCAGCCAAGCGGGTATGAACACTGAAGCTTTCTTT

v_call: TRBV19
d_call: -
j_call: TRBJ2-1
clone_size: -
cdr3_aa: CASSIGAIQQFF
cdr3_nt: TGTGCCAGTAGTATAGGGGCGATTCAGCAGTTCTTC

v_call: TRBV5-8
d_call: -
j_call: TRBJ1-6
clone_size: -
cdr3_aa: CASSVDGGTNSPLHF
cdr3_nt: TGTGCCAGCAGTGTTGATGGGGGGACTAATTCACCCCTCCACTTT

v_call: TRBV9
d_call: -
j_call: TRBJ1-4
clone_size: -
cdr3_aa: CASSVDSGATNEKLFF
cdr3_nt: TGTGCCAGCAGCGTAGATTCCGGGGCAACTAATGAAAAACTGTTTTTT

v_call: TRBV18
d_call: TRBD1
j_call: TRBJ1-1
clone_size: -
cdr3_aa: CASQGQGALTEAFF
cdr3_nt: TGTGCCAGCCAAGGACAGGGGGCGCTCACTGAAGCTTTCTTT

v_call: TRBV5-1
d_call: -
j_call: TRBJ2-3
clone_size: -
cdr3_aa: CASSARTVSDTQYF
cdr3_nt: TGCGCCAGCAGCGCCCGGACAGTCTCCGATACGCAGTATTTT

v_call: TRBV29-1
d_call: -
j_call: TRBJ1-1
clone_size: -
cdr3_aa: CSVAGGWGMNTEAFF
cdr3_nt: TGCAGCGTTGCTGGGGGCTGGGGTATGAACACTGAAGCTTTCTTT

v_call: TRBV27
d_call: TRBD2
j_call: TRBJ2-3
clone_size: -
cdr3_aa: CASSLSAGAPTDTQYF
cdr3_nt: TGTGCCAGCAGTTTATCAGCGGGGGCCCCCACAGATACGCAGTATTTT

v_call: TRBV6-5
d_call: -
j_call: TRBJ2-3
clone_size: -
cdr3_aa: CASRSSTDTQYF
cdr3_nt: TGTGCCAGCAGATCTAGCACAGATACGCAGTATTTT

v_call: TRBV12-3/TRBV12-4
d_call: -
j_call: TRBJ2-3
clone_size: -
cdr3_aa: CATLTDTQYF
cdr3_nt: TGTGCCACCTTAACAGATACGCAGTATTTT

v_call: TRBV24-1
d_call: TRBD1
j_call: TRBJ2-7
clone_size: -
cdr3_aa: CATSDKPGTGTYEQYF
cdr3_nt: TGTGCCACCAGTGATAAGCCCGGGACAGGAACCTACGAGCAGTACTTC